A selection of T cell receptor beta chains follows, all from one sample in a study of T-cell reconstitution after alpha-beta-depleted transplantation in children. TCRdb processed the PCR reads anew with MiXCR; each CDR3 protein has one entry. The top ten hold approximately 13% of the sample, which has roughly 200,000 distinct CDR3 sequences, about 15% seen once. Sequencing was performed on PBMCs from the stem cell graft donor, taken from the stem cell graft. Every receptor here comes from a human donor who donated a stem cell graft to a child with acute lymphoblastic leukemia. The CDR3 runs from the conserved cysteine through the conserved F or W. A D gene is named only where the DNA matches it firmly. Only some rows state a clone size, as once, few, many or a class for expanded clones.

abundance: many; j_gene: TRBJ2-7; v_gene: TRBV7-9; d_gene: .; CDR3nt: TGTGCCAGCAGCCGAACAGGGCCCACCTCCTACGAGCAGTACTTC; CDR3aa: CASSRTGPTSYEQYF
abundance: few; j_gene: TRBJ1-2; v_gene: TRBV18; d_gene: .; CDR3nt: TGTGCCAGCTCACCAGGACAGACCTATGGCTACACCTTC; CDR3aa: CASSPGQTYGYTF
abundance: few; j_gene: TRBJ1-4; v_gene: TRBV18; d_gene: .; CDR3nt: TGTGCCAGCTCCCCAAGCGTTGAGACAGCAGAAAAACTGTTTTTT; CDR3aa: CASSPSVETAEKLFF
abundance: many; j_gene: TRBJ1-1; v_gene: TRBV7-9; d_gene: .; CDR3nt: TGTGCCAGCAGCAGCAGGGTTAGCACTGAAGCTTTCTTT; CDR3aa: CASSSRVSTEAFF
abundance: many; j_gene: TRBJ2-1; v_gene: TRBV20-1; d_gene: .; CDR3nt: TGCAGTGCCCAAGTAACCAATGAGCAGTTCTTC; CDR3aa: CSAQVTNEQFF
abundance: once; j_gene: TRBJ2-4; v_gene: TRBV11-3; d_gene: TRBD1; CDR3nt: TGTGCCAGCAGCTCGGACAGGGGGGAAAACAGTCAGTACTTC; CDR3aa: CASSSDRGENSQYF
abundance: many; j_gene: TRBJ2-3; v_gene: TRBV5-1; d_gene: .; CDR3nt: TGCGCCAGCAGCCCGATTGGGGCGGATAGCACAGATACGCAGTATTTT; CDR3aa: CASSPIGADSTDTQYF
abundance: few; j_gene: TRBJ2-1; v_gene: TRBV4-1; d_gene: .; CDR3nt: TGCGCCAGCAGCAGGGGGAGTGGAACTAGCGCCAACAATGAGCAGTTCTTC; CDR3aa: CASSRGSGTSANNEQFF
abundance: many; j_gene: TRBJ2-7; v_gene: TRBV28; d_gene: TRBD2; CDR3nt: TGTGCCAGCAGACCGAGCGGGAGCTATTCCTACGAGCAGTACTTC; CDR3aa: CASRPSGSYSYEQYF
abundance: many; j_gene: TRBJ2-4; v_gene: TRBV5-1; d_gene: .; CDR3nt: TGCGCCAGCAGCTTGGAAGGACTTATGGGGGCACGGGACATTCAGTACTTC; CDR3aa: CASSLEGLMGARDIQYF
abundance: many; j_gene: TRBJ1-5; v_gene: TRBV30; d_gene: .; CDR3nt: TGTGCCTGGGGTTCGGGGAGCTATCAGCCCCAGCATTTT; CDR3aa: CAWGSGSYQPQHF
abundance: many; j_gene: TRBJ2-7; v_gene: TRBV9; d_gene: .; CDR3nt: TGTGCCAGCAGCGTAGGTCAGCTGGGACTCTTCCGGGGTGAGCAGTACTTC; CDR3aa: CASSVGQLGLFRGEQYF
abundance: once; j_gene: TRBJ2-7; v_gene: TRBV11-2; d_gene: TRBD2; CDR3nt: TGTGCCAGCAGCTTAGAATCCCTAGATGCGGGAGGGGGAAGCGAGCAGTACTTC; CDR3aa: CASSLESLDAGGGSEQYF
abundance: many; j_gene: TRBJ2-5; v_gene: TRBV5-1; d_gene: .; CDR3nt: TGCGCCAGCAGCTTGGGGCTAGCTCAAGAGACCCAGTACTTC; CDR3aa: CASSLGLAQETQYF
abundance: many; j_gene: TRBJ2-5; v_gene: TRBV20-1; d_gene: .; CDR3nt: TGCAGTGCTCCCAACAGGGCGCAAGAGACCCAGTACTTC; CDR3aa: CSAPNRAQETQYF
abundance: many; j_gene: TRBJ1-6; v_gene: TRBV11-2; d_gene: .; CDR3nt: TGTGCCAGCCGAAATATCGCGGGAGTCAATTCACCCCTCCACTTT; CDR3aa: CASRNIAGVNSPLHF
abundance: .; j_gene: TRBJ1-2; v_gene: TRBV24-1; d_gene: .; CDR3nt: TGTGCCACCGAAGACAGCAACTATGGCTACACCTTC; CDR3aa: CATEDSNYGYTF
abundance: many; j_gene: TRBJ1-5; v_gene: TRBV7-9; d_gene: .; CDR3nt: TGTGCCAGCAGCCCTGGAGGAACGGACCATTATCAGCCCCAGCATTTT; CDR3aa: CASSPGGTDHYQPQHF
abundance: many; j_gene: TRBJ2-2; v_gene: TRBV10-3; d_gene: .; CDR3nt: TGTGCCATCAGTTCCGCAGACACCGGGGAGCTGTTTTTT; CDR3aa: CAISSADTGELFF
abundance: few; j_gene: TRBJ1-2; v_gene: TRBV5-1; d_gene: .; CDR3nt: TGCGCCAGCAGCTTTACGGGGGGGGCGCATGGCTACACCTTC; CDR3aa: CASSFTGGAHGYTF
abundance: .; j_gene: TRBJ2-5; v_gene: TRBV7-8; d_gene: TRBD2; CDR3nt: TGTGCCAGCAGGTCACGGGGGGGTCGGCAAGAGACCCAGTACTTC; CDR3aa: CASRSRGGRQETQYF
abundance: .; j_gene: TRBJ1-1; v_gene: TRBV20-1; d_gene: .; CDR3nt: TGCAGTGCTAGAAAGGGGGAGACTGAAGCTTTCTTT; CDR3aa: CSARKGETEAFF
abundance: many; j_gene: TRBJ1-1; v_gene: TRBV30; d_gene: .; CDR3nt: TGTGCCTGGAGTCGCACTGAAGCTTTCTTT; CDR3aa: CAWSRTEAFF
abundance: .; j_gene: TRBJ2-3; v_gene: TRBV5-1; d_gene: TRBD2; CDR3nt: TGCGCCAGCAGCTTGGAATGGACTAGCGGCACAGATACGCAGTATTTT; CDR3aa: CASSLEWTSGTDTQYF
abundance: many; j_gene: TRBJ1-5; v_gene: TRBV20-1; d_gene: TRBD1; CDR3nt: TGCAGTGCTTGGAGACAGGGGGTTCGCAATCAGCCCCAGCATTTT; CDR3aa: CSAWRQGVRNQPQHF
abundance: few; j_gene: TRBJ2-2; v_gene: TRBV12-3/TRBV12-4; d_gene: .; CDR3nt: TGTGCCAGCAGTTTTATGTCCACCGGGGAGCTGTTTTTT; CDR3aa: CASSFMSTGELFF
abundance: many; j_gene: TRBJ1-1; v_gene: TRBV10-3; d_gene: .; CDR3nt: TGTGCCATCAGTGATTCGGTTAACACTGAAGCTTTCTTT; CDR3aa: CAISDSVNTEAFF
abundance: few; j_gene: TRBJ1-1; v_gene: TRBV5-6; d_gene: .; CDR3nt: TGTGCCAGCAGCGGAACGGGGGGTGCAGGGTTCATGAACACTGAAGCTTTCTTT; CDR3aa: CASSGTGGAGFMNTEAFF
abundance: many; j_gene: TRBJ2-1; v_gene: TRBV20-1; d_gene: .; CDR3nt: TGCAGTGCCAGAAATGAAAGGTTCCCAAATGAGCAGTTCTTC; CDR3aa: CSARNERFPNEQFF
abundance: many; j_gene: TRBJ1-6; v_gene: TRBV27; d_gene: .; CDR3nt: TGTGCCAGCAGTTTGGGAGGCTCCTATAATTCACCCCTCCACTTT; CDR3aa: CASSLGGSYNSPLHF
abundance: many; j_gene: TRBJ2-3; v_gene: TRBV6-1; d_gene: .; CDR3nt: TGTGCCAGCAGTGATGGGGGCGGGAGCACAGATACGCAGTATTTT; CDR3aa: CASSDGGGSTDTQYF
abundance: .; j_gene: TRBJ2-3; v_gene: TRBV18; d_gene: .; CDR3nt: TGTGCCAGCTCACCACAGGTGGGGGCCACAGATACGCAGTATTTT; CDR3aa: CASSPQVGATDTQYF
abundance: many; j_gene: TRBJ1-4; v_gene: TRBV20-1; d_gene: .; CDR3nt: TGCAGTGCTGAAGTTGCAACTAATGAAAAACTGTTTTTT; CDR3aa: CSAEVATNEKLFF
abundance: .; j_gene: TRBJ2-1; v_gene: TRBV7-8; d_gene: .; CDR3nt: TGTGCCAGCAGCTTACAGCCCGCTGGCAATGAGCAGTTCTTC; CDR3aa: CASSLQPAGNEQFF
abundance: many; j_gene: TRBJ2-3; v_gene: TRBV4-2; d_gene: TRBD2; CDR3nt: TGTGCCAGCAGCCAAGAGGAGATTACAGCGGGAGTCTACACAGATACGCAGTATTTT; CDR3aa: CASSQEEITAGVYTDTQYF
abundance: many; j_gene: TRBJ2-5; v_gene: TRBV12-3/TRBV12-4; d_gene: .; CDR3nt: TGTGCCAGCAGTTTAGGGGTAAAAGAGACCCAGTACTTC; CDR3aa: CASSLGVKETQYF
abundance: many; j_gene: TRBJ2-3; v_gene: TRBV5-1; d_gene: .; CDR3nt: TGCGCCAGCAGCTTGGCCCAGGAAGATACGCAGTATTTT; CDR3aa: CASSLAQEDTQYF
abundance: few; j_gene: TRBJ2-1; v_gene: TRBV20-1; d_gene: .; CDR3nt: TGCAGTGCTACCCGCTATCTGAGCTCCTACAATGAGCAGTTCTTC; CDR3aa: CSATRYLSSYNEQFF
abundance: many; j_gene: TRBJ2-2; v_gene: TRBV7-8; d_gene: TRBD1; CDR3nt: TGTGCCAGCAGTTTTACAGGGGCCGGGGAGCTGTTTTTT; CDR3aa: CASSFTGAGELFF
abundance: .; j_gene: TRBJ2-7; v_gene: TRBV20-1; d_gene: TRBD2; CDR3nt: TGCAGTGCTATCGAGACTAGCCGTTACGAGCAGTACTTC; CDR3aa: CSAIETSRYEQYF
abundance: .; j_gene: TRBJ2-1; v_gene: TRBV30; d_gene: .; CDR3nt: TGTGCCTGGAGTGTACTAGGAGGGGGCAGGGATGAGCAGTTCTTC; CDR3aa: CAWSVLGGGRDEQFF
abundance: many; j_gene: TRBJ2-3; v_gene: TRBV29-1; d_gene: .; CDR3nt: TGCAGCGTTGAAAAGAGAGGCACAGATACGCAGTATTTT; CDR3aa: CSVEKRGTDTQYF
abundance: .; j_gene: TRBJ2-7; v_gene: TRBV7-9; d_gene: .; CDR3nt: TGTGCCAGCAGCCCGGGGACGGGAGAACTCGTTCTGCACTTC; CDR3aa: CASSPGTGELVLHF